Presented here are 25 T cell receptor beta chains from one specimen sequenced in a study of T-cell reconstitution after alpha-beta-depleted transplantation in children. Unique molecular identifiers were incorporated when the TCRbeta library was constructed. TCRdb fed the PCR reads into MiXCR, producing one record per CDR3 protein. The profile covers roughly 790,000 distinct CDR3 sequences, with about 15% appearing a single time and approximately 5% taken by the ten largest. The specimen was PBMCs, mostly from graft donor cells, collected 360 days after TCRalphabeta/CD19-depleted stem cell transplant. These receptors were taken from a male patient aged 5 to 17 who had a stem cell transplant for acute lymphoblastic leukemia, so the T cells may come from the graft donor.

This clonotype was observed a handful of times. This chain links TRBV12-3 or TRBV12-4 with TRBJ2-1; D is ambiguous. The V end lost 5 bases, the J end lost 15 bases, and 8 bases lay between the germline ends. There are 9 residues in the CDR3. This chain's CDR3 is CASSPPTFF. CDR3 DNA sequence: TGTGCCAGCAGTCCCCCAACGTTCTTC.

This clonotype came up a few times. The chain couples TRBV7-9 to TRBJ2-7; D is unclear. CDR3 length: 12 residues. Germline assignment: CDR1 SEHNR and CDR2 FQNEAQ (reference sequence). The ends were cut back, 3 bases at V and 4 bases at J, with 7 bases in the middle. The CDR3 nucleotides read TGTGCCAGCAGCTTTCCCCAATACGAGCAGTACTTC. Amino acids: CASSFPQYEQYF.

This clonotype came up a few times. V usage is TRBV20-1 and J usage is TRBJ2-1; perhaps TRBD2 as D (5 bases). Trimming removed 1 base from V and 0 bases from J, with 16 bases in between. Germline CDR1 and CDR2: DFQATT and SNEGSKA (reference sequence). This CDR3 contains 17 residues. The CDR3 sequence is CSARARAGANSYNEQFF. DNA of the CDR3: TGCAGTGCTAGAGCTCGGGCGGGTGCCAACTCCTACAATGAGCAGTTCTTC.

A few counts support this clonotype. This rearrangement joins TRBV11-3 to TRBJ2-5; the D is unclear. The CDR3 consists of 13 residues. From germline, CDR1 is SGHNT and CDR2 YENEEA. Deletions cut 0 bases from V and 7 bases from J, with 9 bases between. CDR3 region: CASSLDAWRTQYF. DNA of the CDR3: TGTGCCAGCAGCTTAGACGCTTGGAGGACCCAGTACTTC.

The sample holds one count of this clonotype. This chain uses TRBV19 with TRBJ2-6, with D unresolved. Trimming shortened V by 3 bases and J by 2 bases, and 8 bases separated the two germline ends. Germline CDR1 reads LNHDA; CDR2 reads SQIVND (reference sequence). This CDR3 has 15 amino acids. The CDR3 region is CASSMWLAGANVLTF. As DNA, the CDR3 is TGTGCCAGTAGTATGTGGCTAGCTGGGGCCAACGTCCTGACTTTC. Looking up the rest from reference TRBV19 and TRBJ2-6 gives the full variable domain: DGGITQSPKYLFRKEGQNVTLSCEQNLNHDAMYWYRQDPGQGLRLIYYSQIVNDFQKGDIAEGYSVSREKKESFPLTVTSAQKNPTAFYLCASSMWLAGANVLTFGAGSRLTVL.

This clonotype has only a few counts. V gene TRBV18 combines with J gene TRBJ2-3; 10 bases align to TRBD2. The germline CDR1 and CDR2 sequences are KGHSH and LQKENI. Germline trimming cut 2 bases from V and 1 base from J; bases unmatched to any gene: 12. The length of the CDR3 is 19 residues. CDR3 amino acids: CASSPVAPSGRRGTDTQYF. The DNA of the CDR3 is TGTGCCAGCTCACCAGTGGCGCCTAGCGGGAGACGGGGCACAGATACGCAGTATTTT.

The rearrangement uses TRBV5-1 and TRBJ2-1; TRBD2 matches 11 bases. The CDR3 loop spans 16 amino acids. Per germline, CDR1 SGHRS and CDR2 YFSETQ. V trimming: 3 bases; J trimming: 3 bases; junction bases outside the gene matches: 5. CDR3 in amino acids: CASSSTSGGLYNEQFF. The DNA of the CDR3 is TGCGCCAGCAGCTCCACTAGCGGGGGCCTCTACAATGAGCAGTTCTTC.

The chain has TRBV5-1 and TRBJ2-6; D ambiguous. Germline V gives CDR1 SGHRS, CDR2 YFSETQ. V shed 1 base and J shed 2 bases, with 22 bases lying between them. There are 20 residues in the CDR3. The CDR3 loop is CASSLRSVSGPRTGANVLTF. The CDR3 DNA reads as TGCGCCAGCAGCTTGCGTTCGGTCTCAGGTCCCCGCACTGGGGCCAACGTCCTGACTTTC.

As to this clonotype: The junction differs from germline at one of its ends, possibly a read error. In DNA, the CDR3 is TGTGCCAGCAGCTTAGGAAACAGTGAAGCTTTCTTT. It translates to CASSLGNSEAFF. J is TRBJ1-1 and V is TRBV7-6; no clear D. The CDR3 runs 12 residues. The germline V gene has CDR1 SGHVS and CDR2 FNYEAQ. Full variable domain (rest looked up from reference TRBV7-6 and TRBJ1-1): GAGVSQSPRYKVTKRGQDVALRCDPISGHVSLYWYRQALGQGPEFLTYFNYEAQQDKSGLPNDRFSAERPEGSISTLTIQRTEQRDSAMYRCASSLGNSEAFFGQGTRLTVV.

This clonotype was found a few times. The chain is built from TRBV7-9 and TRBJ2-1; D unresolved. V lost 1 base to trimming and J lost 10 bases, with 20 bases between them. From germline, CDR1 is SEHNR and CDR2 FQNEAQ (reference sequence). CDR3 length equals 16 residues. The chain's CDR3 is CASSLDGFALIREQFF. As DNA, the CDR3 is TGTGCCAGCAGCTTAGATGGTTTTGCCCTCATCCGAGAGCAGTTCTTC.

This clonotype has only a few counts. This chain links TRBV29-1 with TRBJ2-1; 11 bases line up with TRBD2. CDR1 is SQVTM and CDR2 is ANQGSEA in the germline V gene. The CDR3 length is 14 residues. V lost 6 bases to trimming and J lost 1 base; unmatched junction nucleotides: 2. This CDR3 reads CSVGTSGSYNEQFF. CDR3 nucleotide sequence: TGCAGCGTCGGGACTAGCGGTTCCTACAATGAGCAGTTCTTC.

The rearrangement uses TRBV6-4 and TRBJ2-1; 12 bases match TRBD2. The J segment lost 8 bases and the V segment lost 3 bases, leaving 5 bases of the junction unmatched. The CDR3 consists of 15 residues. Germline lookup yields CDR1 MRHNA and CDR2 SNTAGT. The CDR3 DNA follows: TGTGCCAGCAGTGAGAGACTAGCGGGAGACGATGAGCAGTTCTTC. The encoded protein is CASSERLAGDDEQFF.

This clonotype has more than one count but fewer than ten. The chain links TRBV7-2 to TRBJ2-1; D remains ambiguous. The CDR3 extends over 11 amino acids. Trimming shortened V by 5 bases and J by 8 bases, and 7 bases separated the two germline ends. Germline values: CDR1 SGHTA, CDR2 FQGNSA. The CDR3 protein is CASSQAYEQFF. CDR3 in DNA: TGTGCCAGCAGCCAAGCTTATGAGCAGTTCTTC.

This clonotype turned up a few times. The V call is TRBV20-1, the J call TRBJ1-5, with D hard to call. CDR1 is DFQATT and CDR2 is SNEGSKA in the germline V gene (reference sequence). Trimming cost V 5 bases and J 0 bases, with 8 bases left between them. This CDR3 is built from 13 residues. This CDR3 is CSALRRSNQPQHF. CDR3 DNA sequence: TGCAGTGCTCTCAGGCGTAGCAATCAGCCCCAGCATTTT.

This clonotype was picked up a small number of times. The CDR3 here is CASSLPGVAGEETQYF. The CDR3 DNA is TGTGCCAGCAGCCTACCTGGAGTAGCGGGAGAAGAGACCCAGTACTTC. The rearrangement joins TRBV7-9 to TRBJ2-5; TRBD2 agrees at 9 bases. This CDR3 spans 16 amino acids. From germline, CDR1 is SEHNR and CDR2 FQNEAQ (reference sequence). After removal of 5 bases from V and 3 bases from J, the junction contained 10 bases not matched to a gene.

This clonotype was detected ten times or more. This chain joins TRBV12-3 or TRBV12-4 and TRBJ1-1; no definite D call. The germline V and J ends were trimmed by 5 bases and 0 bases, with 10 bases remaining between them. The CDR3 loop spans 14 amino acids. In DNA form, the CDR3 reads TGTGCCAGCAGTCCCCGGGCGGTGAACACTGAAGCTTTCTTT. Translated, it gives CASSPRAVNTEAFF.

The V and J genes are TRBV5-1 and TRBJ2-3; D is unclear. The V and J ends lost 0 bases and 2 bases respectively, with 10 bases between them. The CDR3 is 15 residues long. Germline V gene sequence: CDR1 SGHRS, CDR2 YFSETQ. As DNA, the CDR3 is TGCGCCAGCAGCTTGGCCGACTTGGACACAGATACGCAGTATTTT. It specifies CASSLADLDTDTQYF.

Many counts were recorded for this clonotype. V gene TRBV7-3 combines with J gene TRBJ2-7; 8 bases align to TRBD1. CDR3 length equals 15 residues. V gave up 5 bases and J gave up 1 base; unmatched junction bases: 7. CDR1 is SGHTA and CDR2 is FQGTGA in the germline V gene. The CDR3 DNA reads as TGTGCCAGCAGCGTCGACAGGGGCCTATCCTACGAGCAGTACTTC. Encoded protein: CASSVDRGLSYEQYF.

This clonotype has ten or more counts. CDR3 region: CASAQSATNYGYTF. The CDR3, as DNA: TGCGCCAGCGCCCAATCCGCGACTAACTATGGCTACACCTTC. This rearrangement joins TRBV5-1 to TRBJ1-2, with D uncertain. V lost 7 bases to trimming and J lost 0 bases, with 13 bases between them. This CDR3 spans 14 amino acids. The V gene's germline CDR1 is SGHRS and CDR2 YFSETQ.

J is TRBJ2-2 and V is TRBV9, with 8 bases fitting TRBD2. The CDR3 is made up of 17 amino acids. Losses at the gene ends were 3 bases for V and 2 bases for J; bases not matched to a gene: 9. CDR1 and CDR2 from the germline V gene are SGDLS and YYNGEE. The CDR3 is CASSEWTGGLNTGELFF. The CDR3 nucleotides read TGTGCCAGCAGCGAGTGGACGGGAGGGCTTAACACCGGGGAGCTGTTTTTT.

The sample holds many counts of this clonotype. V gene TRBV12-3 or TRBV12-4 combines with J gene TRBJ2-7, with 10 nucleotides matching TRBD2. V lost 6 bases to trimming and J lost 2 bases; unmatched junction nucleotides: 4. This CDR3 has 14 residues. The CDR3 region is CASSRLAGTYEQYF. CDR3 nucleotides: TGTGCCAGCAGCCGACTAGCGGGTACCTACGAGCAGTACTTC.

This clonotype was recorded at least ten times. The chain joins TRBV29-1 to TRBJ2-1; the match to TRBD2 covers 7 bases. The CDR3 runs to 13 residues. The V and J ends lost 4 bases and 9 bases, in that order; junction bases with no gene match: 9. Germline V gene sequence: CDR1 SQVTM, CDR2 ANQGSEA. CDR3 loop: CSVAPGLFSEQFF. CDR3 nucleotide sequence: TGCAGCGTTGCCCCGGGACTATTCTCTGAGCAGTTCTTC.

The chain links TRBV3-1 to TRBJ2-5, with TRBD2 identical over 12 bases. J gave up 5 bases and V 1 base, and 14 bases lay outside the gene matches. This CDR3 has 19 residues. CDR1 and CDR2 (germline): LGHDT, YNNKEL (reference sequence). The DNA for the CDR3 is TGTGCCAGCAGCCAAGTCCTTTCGACTAGCGGGAGAGGGGGGGAGACCCAGTACTTC. Encoded protein: CASSQVLSTSGRGGETQYF.

The table lists this clonotype with a few counts. J is TRBJ1-3 and V is TRBV20-1, with TRBD1 as a possible D gene (6 bases). V lost 6 bases and J lost 0, with 12 bases in between. The CDR3 length is 14 residues. Germline V gene lookup returns CDR1 DFQATT and CDR2 SNEGSKA (reference sequence). CDR3 protein: CSARDTYSGNTIYF. In nucleotides, the CDR3 is TGCAGTGCCCGGGACACCTACTCTGGAAACACCATATATTTT.

V is TRBV4-1 and J is TRBJ1-5; D not certain. Per germline, CDR1 MGHRA and CDR2 YSYEKL. V was shortened by 3 bases and J by 7 bases, with 22 bases between the two germline ends. The CDR3 is made up of 17 amino acids. The CDR3, as DNA: TGCGCCAGCAGCCAGATCACCCTTCGGATCGGGAGGCAGCCCCAGCATTTT. It codes for CASSQITLRIGRQPQHF.